One sample yielded the 31 T cell receptor beta chains listed below, sequenced in a study of blood T cell repertoires in COVID-19. TCRdb keeps only in-frame clones here, not all; method: immunoSEQ multiplex PCR. The table has some 68,000 clones, more than 85% seen once. Input material: peripheral blood. Source of these receptors: a man in his forties or fifties with COVID-19, enrolled during active disease.

V usage is TRBV6-1 and J usage is TRBJ2-5, with 7 bases lining up with TRBD2. The junction had 5 bases not matched to a gene; V was cut back by 1 base and J by 3 bases. The CDR3 has 15 amino acids. The V gene's germline CDR1 is MNHNS and CDR2 SASEGT. Here the CDR3 reads CASSEGSAGEETQYF. CDR3 in DNA: TGTGCCAGCAGTGAAGGATCGGCGGGGGAAGAGACCCAGTACTTC.

This clone was observed once. The chain is built from TRBV5-1 and TRBJ2-7; 7 bases line up with TRBD1. From germline, CDR1 is SGHRS and CDR2 YFSETQ. V lost 0 bases, J lost 7 bases, and 7 bases stayed unmatched. The CDR3 has 14 amino acids. The CDR3 DNA reads TGCGCCAGCAGCTTGGCGACAGGGACGAGAGAGCAGTACTTC. This sequence encodes CASSLATGTREQYF.

This clone was counted between two and nine times. The chain uses TRBV2 and TRBJ1-6; D not resolved. CDR3 length: 13 amino acids. The V end lost 6 bases, the J end lost 1 base, and 4 bases lay between the germline ends. Germline CDR1 is SNHLY and CDR2 is FYNNEI. The CDR3 sequence is CASSGSYNSPLHF. Here the CDR3 DNA reads TGTGCCAGCAGCGGGTCCTATAATTCACCCCTCCACTTT.

V gene TRBV30 combines with J gene TRBJ1-4, with D unclear. This CDR3 is built from 13 residues. Trimming removed 4 bases from V and 7 bases from J, with 13 bases in between. Germline loops: CDR1 GTSNPN, CDR2 SVGIG (reference sequence). The CDR3 bases are TGTGCCTGGAACCACCGGGAGGGTGAAAAACTGTTTTTT. Encoded protein: CAWNHREGEKLFF.

The chain recombines TRBV30 with TRBJ1-1; 8 bases fit TRBD1. V gave up 2 bases and J gave up 3 bases; unmatched junction bases: 11. CDR3 size: 16 residues. Germline V gives CDR1 GTSNPN, CDR2 SVGIG (reference sequence). The CDR3 spells CAWSTQSGGADTEAFF. CDR3 nucleotide sequence: TGTGCCTGGAGTACCCAATCAGGGGGCGCGGACACTGAAGCTTTCTTT.

The rearrangement joins TRBV5-6 to TRBJ2-7; 7 bases are shared with TRBD2. The V gene's germline CDR1 is SGHDT and CDR2 YYEEEE. The J segment lost 8 bases and the V segment lost 0 bases, leaving 8 bases of the junction unmatched. This CDR3 spans 14 amino acids. The CDR3 loop reads CASSLEGGQDQQYF. The CDR3 bases are TGTGCCAGCAGCTTGGAGGGAGGGCAGGACCAGCAGTACTTC.

The chain is built from TRBV9 and TRBJ2-6; perhaps TRBD1 as D (5 bases). V was trimmed by 4 bases and J by 0 bases, leaving 20 bases between them. CDR1 is SGDLS, CDR2 YYNGEE, per germline. The CDR3 loop spans 19 amino acids. The CDR3 DNA sequence: TGTGCCAGCAGCCTAGGGGCCAGGATTGCCAGCTCTGGGGCCAACGTCCTGACTTTC. Its translation is CASSLGARIASSGANVLTF.

The genes are TRBV29-1 and TRBJ1-2; D is unclear. The CDR3 consists of 13 residues. Trimming cost V 0 bases and J 0 bases, with 5 bases left between them. Germline V gene data show CDR1 as SQVTM and CDR2 as ANQGSEA. The CDR3 DNA reads as TGCAGCGTTGAAGATCAGGCTAACTATGGCTACACCTTC. Its protein is CSVEDQANYGYTF.

This clone appeared a single time. This chain links TRBV10-3 with TRBJ1-4; 8 nucleotides match TRBD1. Germline assignment: CDR1 ENHRY and CDR2 SYGVKD. J was trimmed by 2 bases and V by 3 bases; bases with no gene match: 14. The CDR3 is 19 residues long. The CDR3 sequence is CAISDSTGTGVTTNEKLFF. The CDR3 nucleotides are TGTGCCATCAGTGACTCGACCGGGACAGGTGTTACTACTAATGAAAAACTGTTTTTT.

The chain links TRBV19 to TRBJ1-1; 7 bases map to TRBD1. This CDR3 spans 15 amino acids. With 4 bases clipped from V and 5 bases from J, the junction kept 10 bases outside the gene matches. Germline loops: CDR1 LNHDA, CDR2 SQIVND (reference sequence). The CDR3 here is CASSTRSTGRTEAFF. For the CDR3, the DNA is TGTGCCAGTAGTACACGATCGACAGGGAGAACTGAAGCTTTCTTT.

The genes are TRBV10-3 and TRBJ1-6; 7 bases align to TRBD1. The CDR3 totals 12 residues. V shed 10 bases, J shed 7 bases, and the junction held 4 bases outside the gene matches. Germline V gene sequence: CDR1 ENHRY, CDR2 SYGVKD. The CDR3 region is CATQQGNSPLHF. The CDR3 DNA is TGTGCCACGCAACAGGGGAATTCACCCCTCCACTTT.

Only one count was recorded for this clone. The V gene is TRBV6-5, the J gene TRBJ2-7; 8 bases are a match to TRBD1. V shed 5 bases and J 5 bases; nucleotides not matched to a gene: 8. The CDR3 is 14 residues long. The V gene's germline CDR1 is MNHEY and CDR2 SVGAGI. The CDR3 sequence: CASSTRTGFHEQYF. For the CDR3, the DNA is TGTGCCAGCAGTACTAGGACAGGGTTCCACGAGCAGTACTTC.

The chain employs TRBV2 and TRBJ2-7; possible D gene TRBD1, 6 bases. Germline V gene data show CDR1 as SNHLY and CDR2 as FYNNEI. The V end was cut by 10 bases, the J end by 2 bases, with 12 bases between. CDR3 size: 12 residues. CDR3 loop: CATTDRTYEQYF. CDR3 nucleotides: TGTGCCACGACTGACAGGACCTACGAGCAGTACTTC.

The sample holds a few counts of this clone. The CDR3, as DNA: TGTGCCAGCAGCTTCCACAGGGAGTTTGCTACTGAAGCTTTCTTT. It yields the protein CASSFHREFATEAFF. The chain employs TRBV7-9 and TRBJ1-1; D may be TRBD1 (6 bases). Germline V gives CDR1 SEHNR, CDR2 FQNEAQ (reference sequence). The germline V and J ends were trimmed by 3 bases and 5 bases, with 16 bases remaining between them. The CDR3 extends over 15 amino acids.

The rearrangement uses TRBV30 and TRBJ1-1; 9 nucleotides match TRBD1. The CDR3 totals 15 residues. Germline values: CDR1 GTSNPN, CDR2 SVGIG (reference sequence). Trimming cost V 0 bases and J 6 bases; bases outside gene matches: 8. The CDR3 here is CAWSVKGQGLPEAFF. In DNA form, the CDR3 reads TGTGCCTGGAGTGTAAAGGGACAGGGTTTGCCTGAAGCTTTCTTT.

The chain carries TRBV18 and TRBJ2-5, with 8 bases fitting TRBD2. The CDR3 spans 17 residues. Germline assignment: CDR1 KGHSH and CDR2 LQKENI. V shed 4 bases, J shed 1 base, and the junction held 11 bases outside the gene matches. CDR3 bases: TGTGCCAGCTCACTGGTCGGGGGGGCGGCGCCCCAAGAGACCCAGTACTTC. The encoded protein is CASSLVGGAAPQETQYF.

The gene calls are TRBV3-1 (or the pseudogene TRBV3-2) and TRBJ2-7; 7 positions match TRBD2. Germline V gives CDR1 LGHDT, CDR2 YNNKEL (reference sequence). Trimming took 3 bases from V and 5 from J; bases not matched to a gene: 7. This CDR3 is built from 14 residues. The CDR3 DNA is TGTGCCAGCAGCCATGGCAGGGAGGGGCACGAGCAGTACTTC. The encoded protein is CASSHGREGHEQYF.

The chain links TRBV19 to TRBJ1-5; 9 nucleotides line up with TRBD1. The CDR3 is 16 amino acids. CDR1 and CDR2 from the germline V gene are LNHDA and SQIVND (reference sequence). V lost 4 bases to trimming and J lost 2 bases; unmatched junction nucleotides: 6. The CDR3 protein is CASSKQGARGNQPQHF. DNA of the CDR3: TGTGCCAGTAGTAAACAGGGGGCTAGGGGCAATCAGCCCCAGCATTTT.

The chain employs TRBV21-1 and TRBJ2-6; TRBD2, the table's D call, lacks a check against the DNA. TRBV21-1 is deemed a pseudogene. The length of the CDR3 is 17 residues. DNA for the CDR3: TGTGCCAGCCGCACTCTACCGGGGGGGGCTGGGGCCAACGTCCTGACTTTC. Protein sequence: CASRTLPGGAGANVLTF.

This clone was counted a single time. The genes are TRBV6-5 and TRBJ2-1; perhaps TRBD2 as D (6 bases). The CDR3 has 11 residues. The V end lost 4 bases, the J end lost 15 bases, and 13 bases lay between the germline ends. Germline V gene lookup returns CDR1 MNHEY and CDR2 SVGAGI. The CDR3 spells CASSSLQGLFF. The DNA of the CDR3 is TGTGCCAGCAGTTCCCTGCAGGGACTGTTCTTC.

V gene TRBV11-2 combines with J gene TRBJ2-5; 10 positions agree with TRBD2. V lost 0 bases, J lost 4 bases, and 8 bases stayed unmatched. The germline CDR1 and CDR2 sequences are SGHAT and FQNNGV. The CDR3 has 17 amino acids. In DNA form, the CDR3 reads TGTGCCAGCAGCTTAGAGAGCGGGGGGGCCTTGAGAGAGACCCAGTACTTC. It specifies CASSLESGGALRETQYF.

The chain joins TRBV10-3 to TRBJ1-6; 7 bases match TRBD1. Germline values: CDR1 ENHRY, CDR2 SYGVKD. The CDR3 is 15 residues long. The V segment lost 0 bases and the J segment 6 bases; nucleotides outside the gene matches: 2. Here the CDR3 reads CAISESGTANSPLHF. In nucleotides, the CDR3 is TGTGCCATCAGTGAGTCTGGGACAGCTAATTCACCCCTCCACTTT.

The sample holds one count of this clone. The CDR3 is CASKGDTNEKLFF. The CDR3, as DNA: TGTGCCAGCAAAGGGGACACCAATGAAAAACTGTTTTTT. V gene TRBV27 combines with J gene TRBJ1-4; a weak D match, TRBD1 (6 bases). The CDR3 is 13 amino acids. Germline CDR1 MNHEY, CDR2 SMNVEV (reference sequence). Between the trimmed V and J ends, which lost 7 bases and 5 bases, there was a span of 11 bases.

This clone has only one observation. The V and J genes are TRBV7-2 and TRBJ2-7, with D tentatively TRBD2 (5 bases). The ends were cut back, 1 base at V and 3 bases at J, with 13 bases in the middle. Per the germline V gene, CDR1 is SGHTA and CDR2 is FQGNSA. The CDR3 totals 15 residues. In DNA form, the CDR3 reads TGTGCCAGCAGCTTAGGAGGACTGCCGATCTACGAGCAGTACTTC. This encodes CASSLGGLPIYEQYF.

This clone was seen only once. The chain couples TRBV6-5 to TRBJ2-7; possible D gene TRBD1, 6 bases. Germline-derived CDR1 and CDR2 are MNHEY and SVGAGI. V lost 0 bases, J lost 4 bases, and 13 bases lay in between. CDR3 length equals 15 residues. CDR3 region: CASSYSGTLEYEQYF. Here the CDR3 DNA reads TGTGCCAGCAGTTACTCGGGGACACTGGAATACGAGCAGTACTTC.

This CDR3 reads CASSSRQQSSGNTIYF. CDR3 DNA sequence: TGCGCCAGCAGCTCCCGACAGCAATCCTCTGGAAACACCATATATTTT. The chain couples TRBV5-1 to TRBJ1-3, with TRBD1 as a possible D gene (5 bases). Trimming stripped 3 bases from V and 0 bases from J, with 13 bases between. The CDR3 is made up of 16 amino acids. CDR1 SGHRS and CDR2 YFSETQ come from the germline V gene.

This rearrangement joins TRBV6-1 to TRBJ2-7; D is unresolved. The CDR3 is 13 residues long. The germline gives CDR1 MNHNS, CDR2 SASEGT. V gave up 0 bases and J gave up 2 bases, with 5 bases separating them. Written as DNA, the CDR3 is TGTGCCAGCAGTGAAGCTAAAACCTACGAGCAGTACTTC. It encodes CASSEAKTYEQYF.

The chain uses TRBV15 and TRBJ2-7; TRBD1 matches at 8 bases. The V gene end was trimmed by 1 base and the J gene end by 7 bases; junction bases not matched to a gene: 9. This CDR3 has 15 residues. Germline assignment: CDR1 LNHNV and CDR2 YYDKDF (reference sequence). The CDR3 bases are TGTGCCACCAGCAGAGGGTTTGGACAGGGCGGGGAGCAGTACTTC. Its translation is CATSRGFGQGGEQYF.

This clone was detected once. The chain is built from TRBV2 and TRBJ2-3; 13 positions match TRBD2. There are 16 residues in the CDR3. The germline CDR1 and CDR2 sequences are SNHLY and FYNNEI. With V trimmed by 4 bases and J by 6 bases, 7 bases remained unmatched. The CDR3 here is CASSVGLAGEGDTQYF. As DNA, the CDR3 is TGTGCCAGCAGTGTAGGACTAGCGGGGGAAGGTGATACGCAGTATTTT.

The chain is built from TRBV4-1 and TRBJ1-6, with TRBD1 matching 10 bases. Trimming at V came to 5 bases and at J to 0 bases, leaving 4 bases not matched to a gene. Germline V gives CDR1 MGHRA, CDR2 YSYEKL. CDR3 size: 17 residues. In DNA, the CDR3 is TGCGCCAGCAGCACGCGGGACAGGGGCTCCTATAATTCACCCCTCCACTTT. As protein: CASSTRDRGSYNSPLHF.

This chain joins TRBV6-2 or TRBV6-3 and TRBJ1-1; unclear D gene. V was clipped by 1 base and J by 2 bases, with 5 bases between them. CDR1 is MNHEY and CDR2 is SVGEGT in the germline V gene. The CDR3 length is 13 residues. The DNA of the CDR3 is TGTGCCAGCAGTTACTTGGCAAACACTGAAGCTTTCTTT. This codes for CASSYLANTEAFF.